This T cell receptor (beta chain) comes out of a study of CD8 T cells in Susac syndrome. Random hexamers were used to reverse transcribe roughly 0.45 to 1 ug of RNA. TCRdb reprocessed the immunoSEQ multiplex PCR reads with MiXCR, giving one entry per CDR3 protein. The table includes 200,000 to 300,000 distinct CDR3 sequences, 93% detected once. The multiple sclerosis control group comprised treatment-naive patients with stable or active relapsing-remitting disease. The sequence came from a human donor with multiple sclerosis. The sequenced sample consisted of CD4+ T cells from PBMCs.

The CDR3 region is CASSPPVGQVNTEAFF. Here the CDR3 DNA reads TGTGCCAGTAGCCCTCCCGTAGGACAAGTGAACACTGAAGCTTTCTTT. The chain carries TRBV19 and TRBJ1-1, with D possibly being TRBD1 (5 bases). Looked up from germline, CDR1 is LNHDA and CDR2 is SQIVND (reference sequence). CDR3 length: 16 residues. Trimming cost V 6 bases and J 0 bases, with 17 bases left between them.